This T cell receptor beta chain originates from a study of blood T cell repertoires in COVID-19 (TCRdb year 2020). With respect to the entire study: Samples covering the acute and convalescent phases of COVID-19 were provided by collaborators in the United States, Italy and Spain. The material from the prospective study consisted of cDNA or gDNA derived from T cells, B-cell-depleted T cells, or PBMCs. Deeply sampled blood TCRbeta repertoires from subjects exposed to, actively infected with, or recovered from COVID-19 were included in the dataset. The repertoires were made available in a free public database intended to serve as a resource for research on the immune response to SARS-CoV-2. Samples came from the ongoing ImmuneRACE study (first 160 participants) plus 1,254 subjects from 6 global collaborators. A de-identified subject ID, COVID-19 status, age in years and sex were almost always included in the sample metadata. Where available, HLA class I and class II types were obtained from metadata supplied by the sample provider rather than from assay-based typing.

The germline V gene (reference sequence) specifies DFQATT as CDR1 and SNEGSKA as CDR2. The CDR3 sequence holds 12 residues, the cysteine and phenylalanine included. Left in the record is the CDR3 DNA by itself, 36 bases read in frame from the first base. Between the V and J ends, shortened by 3 bases and 4 bases respectively, the junction contains 9 bases. TCRbeta CDR3 regions were amplified from genomic DNA using the immunoSEQ Assay, a bias-controlled multiplex PCR. The authors' pipeline ran thus. The number of nucleated cells in each sample was estimated from the amplification of reference gene primers within the assay. To quantify the absolute abundance of each unique TCRbeta CDR3 rearrangement, sequence reads were collapsed and filtered. For each sample, productive Simpson clonality was calculated by taking the square root of Simpson's diversity index across productive rearrangements. The immuneACCESS repertoire file appears here via TCRdb, limited to in-frame rearrangements. These files lack a portion of the clones; in checked studies, under half of the deficit traces to unresolved V genes, and the cause of the others is not known. The DNA was the basis for D and trimming; V, J and clone size are from that table. In all, the sample holds about 260,000 clones, and about 87% of those were seen once. The top ten clonotypes cover 2.5% to 3.5% of the sample.

On this clone itself: Its antigen is not yet known. The input lacks base qualities; no much larger clone sits a single base away.

Enrolling through a virtual design, the prospective study's participants ranged in age from roughly 18 to 95 years and lived across roughly 23 United States geographic areas. To assign participants to cohorts, the prospective study relied on clinical history that participants themselves reported in a screening survey and a study questionnaire. ImmuneRACE Cohort 3 recovered participants were defined by two consecutive negative NP/OP PCR tests, healthcare professional clearance, or symptom resolution. Each participant in the prospective study had whole blood, serum and a nasopharyngeal or oropharyngeal swab collected by mobile phlebotomists. Over an approximately 2-month period, participants in the prospective study had the option of providing additional blood draws and questionnaires. Before DNA extraction, blood samples from the prospective study were shipped at room temperature or frozen. Overall study results and their limits: The amount of clinical and demographic metadata varied by source and participant and was provided uncurated.

The sample was PBMCs or T cells enriched from blood (not recorded which). This receptor chain uses TRBV20-1 and TRBJ1-2; no D gene can be assigned with confidence. The origin of this receptor is a woman in her forties or fifties who had recovered from COVID-19. CDR3 loop: CSASPQLYGYTF. The sequenced DNA is TGCAGTGCTAGTCCACAGCTCTATGGCTACACCTTC.